The 29 T cell receptor beta chains in this list originate from one sample, sequenced in a study of early T cells in non-severe SARS-CoV-2 infection. In TCRdb, the 5' RACE reads were re-called with MiXCR into one record per CDR3 protein. The repertoire holds roughly 26,000 distinct CDR3 sequences, with 4% to 5% as singletons. Material for sequencing was whole blood. All receptors come from an adult who was a healthcare worker with PCR-confirmed SARS-CoV-2 infection or an uninfected control (not recorded which).

This clonotype came up many times. The gene calls are TRBV6-5 and TRBJ2-3, with TRBD2 identical over 10 bases. Trimming took 2 bases from V and 4 from J; bases not matched to a gene: 9. This CDR3 spans 17 amino acids. CDR1 is MNHEY and CDR2 is SVGAGI in the germline V gene. The chain's CDR3 is CASSYARAGGPSDTQYF. DNA for the CDR3: TGTGCCAGCAGTTACGCCCGAGCGGGAGGGCCCTCAGATACGCAGTATTTT.

This clonotype occurred many times. The V gene is TRBV7-2, the J gene TRBJ2-1, with a weak D call TRBD1 (6 bases). Germline assignment: CDR1 SGHTA and CDR2 FQGNSA. Between the trimmed V and J ends, which lost 1 base and 7 bases, there was a span of 14 bases. The CDR3 consists of 15 residues. DNA of the CDR3: TGTGCCAGCAGCTTAGAGACGGGAAGGGGGAATGAGCAGTTCTTC. Its protein is CASSLETGRGNEQFF.

This clonotype has more than one count but fewer than ten. J is TRBJ2-3 and V is TRBV27; D not resolved. The CDR3 has 14 residues. The germline CDR1 and CDR2 sequences are MNHEY and SMNVEV (reference sequence). Deletions cut 4 bases from V and 0 bases from J, with 8 bases between. This chain's CDR3 is CASSSTDSTDTQYF. The CDR3, as DNA: TGTGCCAGCAGTTCAACCGACAGCACAGATACGCAGTATTTT.

Within the sample, this clonotype is hyperexpanded. The V and J genes are TRBV7-8 and TRBJ2-7; D not certain. Looked up from germline, CDR1 is SGHVS and CDR2 is FQNEAQ. This CDR3 has 14 amino acids. V dropped 5 bases and J dropped 0 bases, with 11 bases sitting between them. For the CDR3, the DNA is TGTGCCAGCAGCCCGGGTGGTGTCTCCTACGAGCAGTACTTC. This codes for CASSPGGVSYEQYF. Based on the CDR3 plus reference TRBV7-8 and TRBJ2-7, the full variable domain is GAGVSQSPRYKVAKRGQDVALRCDPISGHVSLFWYQQALGQGPEFLTYFQNEAQLDKSGLPSDRFFAERPEGSVSTLKIQRTQQEDSAVYLCASSPGGVSYEQYFGPGTRLTVT.

This clonotype was counted at least ten times. The rearrangement uses TRBV10-3 and TRBJ2-7; D unclear. CDR1 is ENHRY and CDR2 is SYGVKD in the germline V gene. The CDR3 length is 15 residues. Trimming cost V 2 bases and J 0 bases, with 11 bases left between them. The CDR3 sequence is CAISEVWGFSYEQYF. CDR3 DNA sequence: TGTGCCATCAGTGAGGTTTGGGGTTTCTCCTACGAGCAGTACTTC.

This clonotype was observed at least ten times. The J gene is TRBJ1-1, the V gene TRBV27; D unclear. The CDR3 consists of 13 residues. Trimming removed 6 bases from V and 1 base from J, with 9 bases in between. Germline V gene data show CDR1 as MNHEY and CDR2 as SMNVEV (reference sequence). The CDR3 DNA reads TGTGCCAGCAGATGGACCGGGAACACTGAAGCTTTCTTT. Protein: CASRWTGNTEAFF.

The sample holds many counts of this clonotype. The V call is TRBV6-2 or TRBV6-3, the J call TRBJ2-3, with 8 bases aligning to TRBD2. CDR1 is MNHEY and CDR2 is SVGEGT in the germline V gene. This CDR3 is built from 15 residues. Trimming at V came to 6 bases and at J to 2 bases, leaving 7 bases not matched to a gene. The CDR3 DNA sequence: TGTGCCAGCAGGAGGCAAGGACTAGCCACAGATACGCAGTATTTT. Its translation: CASRRQGLATDTQYF.

This clonotype was detected a few times. The CDR3 is CASSLNRDHEQYF. The CDR3 DNA reads TGTGCCAGCAGCTTAAACAGGGACCACGAGCAGTACTTC. The J gene is TRBJ2-7, the V gene TRBV7-9, with a weak D call TRBD1 (6 bases). The germline CDR1 and CDR2 sequences are SEHNR and FQNEAQ (reference sequence). This CDR3 spans 13 amino acids. V lost 2 bases and J 5 bases, leaving 10 bases between the germline ends. Together with reference TRBV7-9 and TRBJ2-7, the CDR3 gives the full variable domain: DTGVSQNPRHKITKRGQNVTFRCDPISEHNRLYWYRQTLGQGPEFLTYFQNEAQLEKSRLLSDRFSAERPKGSFSTLEIQRTEQGDSAMYLCASSLNRDHEQYFGPGTRLTVT.

At least ten counts were recorded for this clonotype. The gene calls are TRBV9 and TRBJ1-1; the D gene is possibly TRBD1 (6 bases). Germline values: CDR1 SGDLS, CDR2 YYNGEE. The CDR3 totals 16 residues. V was shortened by 1 base and J by 5 bases, with 18 bases between the two germline ends. Here the CDR3 reads CASSVNGERGSTEAFF. The DNA for the CDR3 is TGTGCCAGCAGCGTAAATGGGGAGAGGGGGAGTACTGAAGCTTTCTTT. Together with reference TRBV9 and TRBJ1-1, the CDR3 gives the full variable domain: DSGVTQTPKHLITATGQRVTLRCSPRSGDLSVYWYQQSLDQGLQFLIQYYNGEERAKGNILERFSAQQFPDLHSELNLSSLELGDSALYFCASSVNGERGSTEAFFGQGTRLTVV.

This clonotype was seen only a few times. The DNA for the CDR3 is TGTGCCAGCAGCTCACCGGGGGGGGAAGATACGCAGTATTTT. Amino acids: CASSSPGGEDTQYF. The J gene is TRBJ2-3, the V gene TRBV7-2, with 8 bases identical to TRBD2. This CDR3 contains 14 residues. Germline V lookup: CDR1 SGHTA, CDR2 FQGNSA. The V segment lost 4 bases and the J segment 5 bases; nucleotides outside the gene matches: 5.

This clonotype was counted ten times or more. The gene calls are TRBV7-2 and TRBJ2-3, with 11 bases lining up with TRBD1. The CDR3 has 14 residues. V dropped 5 bases and J dropped 8; count of bases not matched to a gene: 6. Germline lookup yields CDR1 SGHTA and CDR2 FQGNSA. The CDR3 DNA reads as TGTGCCAGCAGCCCGGACAGGGGGCAGGGTACGCAGTATTTT. Translating it yields CASSPDRGQGTQYF.

V and J are TRBV6-6 and TRBJ1-1; D gene unclear. Germline V gene data show CDR1 as MNHNY and CDR2 as SVGAGI (reference sequence). V lost 0 bases, J lost 1 base, and 9 bases lay in between. This CDR3 contains 15 residues. CDR3 region: CASSYSTLGNTEAFF. DNA for the CDR3: TGTGCCAGCAGTTACTCGACATTGGGGAACACTGAAGCTTTCTTT.

This clonotype is classed as medium-sized (0.01 to 0.1%). V and J are TRBV18 and TRBJ2-7, with D perhaps TRBD1 (5 bases). Germline values: CDR1 KGHSH, CDR2 LQKENI. CDR3 size: 15 residues. V was pared by 1 base and J by 0 bases, with 10 bases between. The CDR3 DNA reads TGTGCCAGCTCACCACTTGGGGCCAGCTCCTACGAGCAGTACTTC. Amino acid sequence: CASSPLGASSYEQYF.

This clonotype was seen ten or more times. The chain recombines TRBV5-6 with TRBJ2-3; D uncertain. Trimming took 4 bases from V and 1 from J, leaving 1 base between them. CDR3 size: 11 residues. Germline loops: CDR1 SGHDT, CDR2 YYEEEE. The CDR3 spells CASSRTDTQYF. The CDR3 DNA sequence: TGTGCCAGCAGCCGCACAGATACGCAGTATTTT.

This clonotype was observed a few times. The chain has TRBV27 and TRBJ2-1, with D perhaps given as TRBD1 or TRBD2 (5 bases each). The germline V and J ends were trimmed by 6 bases and 4 bases, with 16 bases remaining between them. This CDR3 comprises 15 residues. Germline CDR1 MNHEY, CDR2 SMNVEV (reference sequence). This chain's CDR3 is CASRRYMGEYNEQFF. The CDR3 DNA follows: TGTGCCAGCAGGCGTTACATGGGGGAGTACAATGAGCAGTTCTTC.

This clonotype was seen many times. The rearrangement joins TRBV7-3 to TRBJ2-1; 12 bases align to TRBD2. The germline CDR1 and CDR2 sequences are SGHTA and FQGTGA. This CDR3 region has 19 residues. Trimming cost V 1 base and J 2 bases; bases outside gene matches: 9. The CDR3 nucleotides read TGTGCCAGCAGCTTAAGTGGGACTAGCGGGTCCCAGGCCTACAATGAGCAGTTCTTC. Amino acids: CASSLSGTSGSQAYNEQFF.

This clonotype was detected many times. The rearrangement uses TRBV5-6 and TRBJ2-2, with D possibly being TRBD1 (5 bases). The germline V and J ends were trimmed by 1 base and 6 bases, with 7 bases remaining between them. This CDR3 comprises 13 residues. CDR1 and CDR2 (germline): SGHDT, YYEEEE. This CDR3 reads CASSLRGAGELFF. The CDR3 nucleotides are TGTGCCAGCAGCTTGAGGGGCGCCGGGGAGCTGTTTTTT.

This clonotype was found a few times. The chain employs TRBV9 and TRBJ2-2, with D tentatively TRBD1 or TRBD2 (6 bases each). CDR1 SGDLS and CDR2 YYNGEE come from the germline V gene. Trimming cost V 1 base and J 1 base, with 11 bases left between them. The CDR3 is 16 amino acids. CDR3 nucleotides: TGTGCCAGCAGCGTACGGGGGCACATGAACACCGGGGAGCTGTTTTTT. Residues: CASSVRGHMNTGELFF.

This clonotype was observed many times. The gene calls are TRBV6-5 and TRBJ2-6, with 13 bases matching TRBD2. This CDR3 spans 17 amino acids. Germline CDR1 and CDR2: MNHEY and SVGAGI. The CDR3 nucleotides are TGTGCGACCAAAGCGGGACTAGCGGGGTCTGGGGCCAACGTCCTGACTTTC. Its translation: CATKAGLAGSGANVLTF.

The sample holds many counts of this clonotype. The chain is built from TRBV19 and TRBJ2-1; weak D call: TRBD2 (5 bases). Deletions cut 6 bases from V and 7 bases from J, with 16 bases between. CDR1 and CDR2 (germline): LNHDA, SQIVND (reference sequence). The CDR3 loop spans 14 amino acids. CDR3 in amino acids: CASRELGQGNEQFF. CDR3 DNA sequence: TGTGCCAGTAGGGAACTAGGCCAAGGAAATGAGCAGTTCTTC.

This chain connects TRBV6-1 to TRBJ2-1, with TRBD1 identical over 7 bases. The germline V gene encodes CDR1 MNHNS and CDR2 SASEGT. The ends lost 7 bases at V and 1 base at J; junction bases unmatched: 4. The CDR3 is 14 amino acids. Here the CDR3 DNA reads TGTGCCAGCAATAGACAGGGTTCCTACAATGAGCAGTTCTTC. It is translated as CASNRQGSYNEQFF.

This clonotype was recorded many times. The J gene is TRBJ1-4, the V gene TRBV27; D is uncertain. The V gene's germline CDR1 is MNHEY and CDR2 SMNVEV (reference sequence). The V gene lost 2 bases and the J gene lost 8 bases, with 12 bases spanning the gap. There are 14 residues in the CDR3. Written as DNA, the CDR3 is TGTGCCAGCAGTTTAACCGGGTACGGAGAAAAACTGTTTTTT. Translating it yields CASSLTGYGEKLFF.

At least ten counts were recorded for this clonotype. The J gene is TRBJ2-1, the V gene TRBV29-1, with 13 bases matching TRBD2. CDR3 size: 16 residues. CDR1 is SQVTM, CDR2 ANQGSEA, per germline. J lost 6 bases, V lost 5 bases, and 10 bases had no gene match. The CDR3 loop reads CSVISPTSGRSNEQFF. DNA for the CDR3: TGCAGCGTTATAAGCCCGACTAGCGGGAGGTCCAATGAGCAGTTCTTC.

The rearrangement uses TRBV7-9 and TRBJ2-2; 8 positions agree with TRBD2. Germline-derived CDR1 and CDR2 are SEHNR and FQNEAQ (reference sequence). The CDR3 extends over 15 amino acids. Trimming removed 3 bases from V and 7 bases from J; junction bases left unmatched: 7. This CDR3 is CASSFSQREFGELFF. The CDR3 DNA follows: TGTGCCAGCAGCTTCAGTCAGCGGGAGTTCGGGGAGCTGTTTTTT.

The rearrangement uses TRBV4-2 and TRBJ2-1; TRBD2 matches 10 bases. Germline CDR1 reads LGHNA; CDR2 reads YNFKEQ. This CDR3 comprises 16 residues. J lost 3 bases, V lost 1 base, and 3 bases had no gene match. CDR3 bases: TGTGCCAGCAGCCAAGGCAGCGGGAGGGTCTACAATGAGCAGTTCTTC. This codes for CASSQGSGRVYNEQFF.

This clonotype is termed medium-sized. This chain joins TRBV28 and TRBJ2-3, with a weak D call TRBD2 (5 bases). CDR1 is MDHEN and CDR2 is SYDVKM in the germline V gene. This CDR3 has 19 residues. With 2 bases removed from V and 0 bases from J, the gap between germline ends came to 21 bases. For the CDR3, the DNA is TGTGCCAGCAGTTTAGTCCCCAGCGGTGCCGCCCCTAGCACAGATACGCAGTATTTT. Translated: CASSLVPSGAAPSTDTQYF.

This clonotype was picked up many times. In nucleotides, the CDR3 is TGCAGCGTTGTCCAGGGAGAGACCCAGTACTTC. Its translation: CSVVQGETQYF. V usage is TRBV29-1 and J usage is TRBJ2-5; D possibly corresponds to TRBD1 (5 bases). The CDR3 sequence is 11 residues long. The V gene lost 4 bases and the J gene lost 4 bases, with 7 bases spanning the gap. Per germline, CDR1 SQVTM and CDR2 ANQGSEA.

This clonotype appeared many times. The V call is TRBV6-1, the J call TRBJ1-5, with D hard to call. V shed 7 bases and J shed 3 bases, with 16 bases lying between them. Germline V lookup: CDR1 MNHNS, CDR2 SASEGT. CDR3 length equals 15 residues. The CDR3 DNA reads as TGTGCCAGCACCATCTCGGGAGGCATCAATCAGCCCCAGCATTTT. This codes for CASTISGGINQPQHF.

The chain has TRBV24-1 and TRBJ1-1, with D unresolved. Germline V gene lookup returns CDR1 KGHDR and CDR2 SFDVKD. V gave up 10 bases and J gave up 2 bases, with 10 bases separating them. CDR3 length: 12 residues. As DNA, the CDR3 is TGTGCCACTCAGGACCCAAACACTGAAGCTTTCTTT. Protein: CATQDPNTEAFF.